This T cell receptor beta chain is from a study of PD-L1 blockade in urothelial cancer. The method was immunoSEQ multiplex PCR; TCRdb's version includes in-frame clones alone and lacks a portion of them. The sample consists of approximately 40,000 clones, about 88% of them appearing once. Sample time point: peripheral blood 6 weeks after treatment start. The material was PBMCs, obtained around atezolizumab (anti-PD-L1) treatment. This TCR derives from a man aged 55 to 69 with urothelial cancer.

CDR3 DNA sequence: TGTGCCAGCAGCTTAGCAGGTCGGGTTAATGAAAAACTGTTTTTT. Protein: CASSLAGRVNEKLFF. V is TRBV7-8 and J is TRBJ1-4, with unresolved D. Deletions cut 0 bases from V and 4 bases from J, with 9 bases between. CDR3 length: 15 residues. The V gene's germline CDR1 is SGHVS and CDR2 FQNEAQ.